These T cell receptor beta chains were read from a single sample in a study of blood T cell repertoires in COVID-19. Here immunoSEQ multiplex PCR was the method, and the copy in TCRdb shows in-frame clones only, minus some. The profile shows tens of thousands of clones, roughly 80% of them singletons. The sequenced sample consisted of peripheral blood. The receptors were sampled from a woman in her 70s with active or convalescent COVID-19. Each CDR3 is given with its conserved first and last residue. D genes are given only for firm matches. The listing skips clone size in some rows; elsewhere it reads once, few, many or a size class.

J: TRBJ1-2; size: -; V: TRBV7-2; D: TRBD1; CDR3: CASSQNSDRAYGYTF; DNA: TGTGCCAGCAGTCAAAATTCGGACAGGGCTTATGGCTACACCTTC
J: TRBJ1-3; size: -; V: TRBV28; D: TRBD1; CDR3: CASSSISGGAFSGNTIYF; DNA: TGTGCCAGCAGTTCAATTTCAGGGGGCGCGTTTTCTGGAAACACCATATATTTT
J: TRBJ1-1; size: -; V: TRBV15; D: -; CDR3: CATSYDTDITEAFF; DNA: TGTGCCACCAGCTATGACACCGATATCACTGAAGCTTTCTTT
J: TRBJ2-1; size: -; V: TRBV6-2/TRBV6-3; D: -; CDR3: CASSYQGSYNEQFF; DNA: TGTGCCAGCAGTTACCAGGGCTCCTACAATGAGCAGTTCTTC
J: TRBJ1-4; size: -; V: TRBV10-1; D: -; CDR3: CASSDRGEKLFF; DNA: TGCGCCAGCAGTGACAGGGGTGAAAAACTGTTTTTT
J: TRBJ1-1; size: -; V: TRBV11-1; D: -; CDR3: CASSPLGGGGPTEAFF; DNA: TGTGCCAGCAGCCCATTAGGTGGGGGGGGCCCCACTGAAGCTTTCTTT
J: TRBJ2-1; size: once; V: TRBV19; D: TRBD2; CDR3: CASSIVLAGPSNEQFF; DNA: TGTGCCAGTAGTATAGTACTAGCGGGACCCTCGAATGAGCAGTTCTTC
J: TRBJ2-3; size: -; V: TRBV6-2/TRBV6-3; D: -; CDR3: CASSLQGGPDTQYF; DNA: TGTGCCAGCAGCCTTCAGGGCGGTCCAGATACGCAGTATTTT
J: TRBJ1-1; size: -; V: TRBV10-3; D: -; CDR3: CAISSQNTNEAFF; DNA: TGTGCCATCAGTTCACAGAATACCAATGAAGCTTTCTTT
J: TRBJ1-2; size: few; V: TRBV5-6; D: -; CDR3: CASRGQINNYGYTF; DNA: TGTGCCAGCAGGGGGCAGATCAATAACTATGGCTACACCTTC
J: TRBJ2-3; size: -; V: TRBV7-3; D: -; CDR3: CASSLTGAGTDTQYF; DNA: TGTGCCAGCAGCTTAACGGGGGCCGGCACAGATACGCAGTATTTT
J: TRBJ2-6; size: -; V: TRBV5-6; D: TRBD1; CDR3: CASSQTGDPSGANVLTF; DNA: TGTGCCAGCAGCCAGACAGGGGATCCCTCTGGGGCCAACGTCCTGACTTTC
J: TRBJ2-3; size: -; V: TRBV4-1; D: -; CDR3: CASSQGRYGDTQYF; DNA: TGCGCCAGCAGCCAAGGGCGGTACGGAGATACGCAGTATTTT
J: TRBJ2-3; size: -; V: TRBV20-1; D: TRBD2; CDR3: CSASWGGGATDTQYF; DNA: TGCAGTGCTAGTTGGGGGGGAGGGGCCACAGATACGCAGTATTTT
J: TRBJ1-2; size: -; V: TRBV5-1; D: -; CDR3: CASSLGQASGFGYTF; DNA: TGCGCCAGCAGCTTGGGGCAGGCTTCCGGCTTTGGCTACACCTTC
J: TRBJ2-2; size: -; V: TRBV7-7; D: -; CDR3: CASSRSAAGELFF; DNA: TGTGCTAGCAGCCGCTCGGCGGCCGGGGAGCTGTTTTTT
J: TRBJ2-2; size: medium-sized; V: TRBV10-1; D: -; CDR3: CASSESQKAAETGELFF; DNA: TGCGCCAGCAGTGAGTCTCAGAAAGCGGCGGAAACCGGGGAGCTGTTTTTT
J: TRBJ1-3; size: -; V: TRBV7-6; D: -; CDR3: CASSPDKSSGNTIYF; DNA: TGTGCCAGCAGCCCCGATAAGAGCTCTGGAAACACCATATATTTT
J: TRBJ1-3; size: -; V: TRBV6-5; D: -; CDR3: CASRQPGLGNTIYF; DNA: TGTGCCAGCAGGCAACCGGGACTCGGAAACACCATATATTTT
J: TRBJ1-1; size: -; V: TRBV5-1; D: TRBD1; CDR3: CASSWGQLGTEAFF; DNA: TGCGCCAGCAGCTGGGGACAGTTAGGCACTGAAGCTTTCTTT
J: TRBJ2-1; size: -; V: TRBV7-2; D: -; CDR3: CASSFSDMSHEQFF; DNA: TGTGCCAGCAGCTTCAGTGACATGTCCCATGAGCAGTTCTTC
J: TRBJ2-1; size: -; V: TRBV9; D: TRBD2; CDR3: CASSTGLAGSNEQFF; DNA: TGTGCCAGCAGCACAGGACTAGCGGGGTCCAATGAGCAGTTCTTC
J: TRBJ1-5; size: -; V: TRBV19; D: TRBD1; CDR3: CASSARGGANHQPQHF; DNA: TGTGCCAGTAGTGCCCGAGGGGGCGCTAATCATCAGCCCCAGCATTTT
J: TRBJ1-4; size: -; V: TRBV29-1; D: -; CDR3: CSVSGGEKLFF; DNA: TGCAGCGTTTCGGGAGGGGAAAAACTGTTTTTT
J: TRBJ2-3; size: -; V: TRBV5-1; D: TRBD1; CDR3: CASSLAGTGVITDTQYF; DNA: TGCGCCAGCAGCTTGGCCGGGACAGGGGTAATCACAGATACGCAGTATTTT
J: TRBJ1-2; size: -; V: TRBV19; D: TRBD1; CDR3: CASSSTGGNYGYTF; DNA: TGTGCCAGTAGCTCGACAGGGGGCAACTATGGCTACACCTTC
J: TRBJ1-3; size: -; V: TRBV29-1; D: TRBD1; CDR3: CSARDSSGNTIYF; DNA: TGCAGCGCCCGGGACAGTTCTGGAAACACCATATATTTT
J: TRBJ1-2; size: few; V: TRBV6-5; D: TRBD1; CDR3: CASSLRQGYGYTF; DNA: TGTGCCAGCAGTTTGAGACAGGGGTATGGCTACACCTTC
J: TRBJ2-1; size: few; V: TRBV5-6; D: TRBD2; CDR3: CASSFRASGRGEQFF; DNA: TGTGCCAGCAGCTTTAGGGCTAGCGGGAGGGGAGAGCAGTTCTTC
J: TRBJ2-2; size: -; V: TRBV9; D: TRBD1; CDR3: CASSVAPGGNTGELFF; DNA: TGTGCCAGCAGCGTAGCTCCAGGGGGGAACACCGGGGAGCTGTTTTTT
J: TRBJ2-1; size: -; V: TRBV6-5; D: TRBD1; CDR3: CASSYALGGYEQFF; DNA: TGTGCCAGCAGCTACGCCCTAGGGGGCTATGAGCAGTTCTTC
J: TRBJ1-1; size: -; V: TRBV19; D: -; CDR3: CASSIGAGLTEAFF; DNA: TGTGCCAGTAGTATCGGCGCAGGGCTTACTGAAGCTTTCTTT
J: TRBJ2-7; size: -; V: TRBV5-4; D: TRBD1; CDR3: CASSPVQGAREQYF; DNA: TGTGCCAGCAGCCCAGTCCAGGGGGCGAGGGAGCAGTACTTC
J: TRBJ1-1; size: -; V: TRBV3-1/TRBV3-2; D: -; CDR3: CASSHRFTGAFF; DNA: TGTGCCAGCAGCCACAGGTTTACTGGAGCTTTCTTT
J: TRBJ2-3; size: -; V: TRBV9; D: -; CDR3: CASGGLTDTQYF; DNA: TGTGCCAGCGGGGGCCTCACAGATACGCAGTATTTT
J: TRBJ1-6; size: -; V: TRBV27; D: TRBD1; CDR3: CASRFDREGSPLHF; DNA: TGTGCCAGCAGATTTGACAGGGAAGGTTCACCCCTCCACTTT
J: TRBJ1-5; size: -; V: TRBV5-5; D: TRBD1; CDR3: CASSLDRGHFQPQHF; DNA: TGTGCCAGCAGCTTGGACAGGGGGCATTTTCAGCCCCAGCATTTT
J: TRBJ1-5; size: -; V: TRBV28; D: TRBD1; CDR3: CASSGTDFQPQHF; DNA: TGTGCCAGCAGTGGGACAGACTTTCAGCCCCAGCATTTT
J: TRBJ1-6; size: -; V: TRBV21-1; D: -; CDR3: CASSKAPRSCSYNSPLHF; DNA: TGTGCCAGCAGCAAGGCCCCGCGGTCCTGCTCCTATAATTCACCCCTCCACTTT
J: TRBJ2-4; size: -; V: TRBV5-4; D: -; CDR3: CASSLRGAKNIQYF; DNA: TGTGCCAGCAGCTTGCGGGGAGCCAAAAACATTCAGTACTTC
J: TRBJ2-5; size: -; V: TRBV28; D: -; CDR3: CASSLGAANCGETQYF; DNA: TGTGCCAGCAGTTTGGGGGCAGCGAATTGCGGAGAGACCCAGTACTTC
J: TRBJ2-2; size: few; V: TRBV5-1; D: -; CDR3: CASSTPTGSGELFF; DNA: TGCGCCAGCAGCACCCCTACAGGGTCCGGGGAGCTGTTTTTT
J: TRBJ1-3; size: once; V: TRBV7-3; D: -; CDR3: CASSLAAGGNTIYF; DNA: TGTGCCAGCAGCTTAGCGGCGGGCGGAAACACCATATATTTT
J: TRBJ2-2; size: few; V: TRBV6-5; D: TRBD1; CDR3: CATRRQGYGAGELFF; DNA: TGTGCCACGAGAAGACAGGGGTACGGCGCCGGGGAGCTGTTTTTT
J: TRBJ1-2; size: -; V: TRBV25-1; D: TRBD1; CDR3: CASSEPTGTGVVGYTF; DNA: TGTGCCAGCAGTGAACCGACCGGGACAGGGGTCGTCGGCTACACCTTC
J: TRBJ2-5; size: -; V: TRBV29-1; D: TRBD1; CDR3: CSVENRGETQYF; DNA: TGCAGCGTTGAAAACAGGGGCGAGACCCAGTACTTC
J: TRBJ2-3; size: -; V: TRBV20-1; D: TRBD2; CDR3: CSASRDYSADTQYF; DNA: TGCAGTGCTAGTAGGGACTATAGCGCAGATACGCAGTATTTT
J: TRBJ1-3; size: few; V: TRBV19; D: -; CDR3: CASTISYRAGNTIYF; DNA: TGTGCCAGTACCATATCCTACAGGGCTGGAAACACCATATATTTT